Here is one T cell receptor beta chain with its context. Which antigen it targets is not known. No quality values exist for individual bases; no much larger clone is one base distant. This entry belongs to a study of control samples from healthy donors and cancer patients (dated by TCRdb to the early 2020s). Libraries were prepared through the immunoSEQ multiplex PCR assay. The clones in this table, taken by TCRdb from immuneACCESS, are in-frame only. Not every clone is retained; where verified, under half of the shortfall comes from an unresolved V gene, and the cause of the rest is unknown. The sample table contains roughly 170,000 clones; only one count was recorded for 94% of them. More than 1.1% of the sample goes to the ten largest clones. V is pruned by 5 bases and J by 3 bases, leaving 9 bases of the junction without a gene match. From a lookup of the germline V gene (reference sequence), CDR1 and CDR2 are MNHEY and SMNVEV. Counted from cysteine to phenylalanine, this CDR3 has 16 amino acids. The read is trimmed to its CDR3 DNA, 48 bases read in frame from base 1.

The V and J genes are TRBV27 and TRBJ2-1; the junction holds 8 bases that match TRBD1. This TCR was sampled from a young woman in good health. Material: blood. CDR3 loop: CASSPDRGWSYNEQFF. The sequenced DNA: TGTGCCAGCAGTCCCGACAGGGGCTGGAGCTACAATGAGCAGTTCTTC.